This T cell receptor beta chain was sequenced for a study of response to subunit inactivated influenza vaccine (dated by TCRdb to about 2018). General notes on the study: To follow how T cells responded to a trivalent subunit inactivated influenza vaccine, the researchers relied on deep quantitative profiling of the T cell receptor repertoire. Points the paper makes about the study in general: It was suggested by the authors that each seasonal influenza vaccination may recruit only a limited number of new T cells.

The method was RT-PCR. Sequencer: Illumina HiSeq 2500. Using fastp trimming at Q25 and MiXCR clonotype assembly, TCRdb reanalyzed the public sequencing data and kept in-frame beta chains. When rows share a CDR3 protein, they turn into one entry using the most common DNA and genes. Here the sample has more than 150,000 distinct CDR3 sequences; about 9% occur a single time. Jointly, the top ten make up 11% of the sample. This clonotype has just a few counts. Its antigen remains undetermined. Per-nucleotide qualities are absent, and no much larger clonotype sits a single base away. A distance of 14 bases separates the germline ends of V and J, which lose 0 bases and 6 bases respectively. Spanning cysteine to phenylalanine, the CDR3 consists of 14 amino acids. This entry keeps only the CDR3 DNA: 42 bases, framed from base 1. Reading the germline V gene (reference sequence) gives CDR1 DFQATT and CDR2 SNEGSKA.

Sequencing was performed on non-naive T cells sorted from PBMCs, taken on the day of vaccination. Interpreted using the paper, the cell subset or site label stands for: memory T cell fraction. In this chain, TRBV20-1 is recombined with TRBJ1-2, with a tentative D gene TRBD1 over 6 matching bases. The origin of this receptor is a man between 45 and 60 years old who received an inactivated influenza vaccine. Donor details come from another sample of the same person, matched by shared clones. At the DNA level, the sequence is TGCAGTGCTAGAGAGGGACAAGGGAAAGATGGCTACACCTTC. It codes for CSAREGQGKDGYTF.